The present TCR beta chain was sequenced within a study of T cells in Graves' hyperthyroidism and ophthalmopathy. Germline lookup yields CDR1 SQVTM and CDR2 ANQGSEA. V was trimmed by 8 bases and J by 4 bases, leaving 14 bases between them. This CDR3 region has 12 residues. RNA transcripts gave rise to amplified TCR beta CDR3 regions. Using the HTBI primer set, a first-round RT-PCR was run on the TCR CDR3. Each CDR3 protein is one row after TCRdb ran MiXCR on the multiplex PCR reads. This sample yields about 530,000 distinct CDR3 sequences, of which roughly 15% are seen a single time; around 17% belongs to the top ten.

Source material: blood. The origin of this receptor is a woman aged 18 to 35 with Graves' ophthalmopathy. V and J are TRBV29-1 and TRBJ1-2; D is ambiguous. The CDR3 spells CSPRSPVYGYTF. Written as DNA, the CDR3 is TGCAGCCCCCGGAGTCCCGTCTATGGCTACACCTTC.